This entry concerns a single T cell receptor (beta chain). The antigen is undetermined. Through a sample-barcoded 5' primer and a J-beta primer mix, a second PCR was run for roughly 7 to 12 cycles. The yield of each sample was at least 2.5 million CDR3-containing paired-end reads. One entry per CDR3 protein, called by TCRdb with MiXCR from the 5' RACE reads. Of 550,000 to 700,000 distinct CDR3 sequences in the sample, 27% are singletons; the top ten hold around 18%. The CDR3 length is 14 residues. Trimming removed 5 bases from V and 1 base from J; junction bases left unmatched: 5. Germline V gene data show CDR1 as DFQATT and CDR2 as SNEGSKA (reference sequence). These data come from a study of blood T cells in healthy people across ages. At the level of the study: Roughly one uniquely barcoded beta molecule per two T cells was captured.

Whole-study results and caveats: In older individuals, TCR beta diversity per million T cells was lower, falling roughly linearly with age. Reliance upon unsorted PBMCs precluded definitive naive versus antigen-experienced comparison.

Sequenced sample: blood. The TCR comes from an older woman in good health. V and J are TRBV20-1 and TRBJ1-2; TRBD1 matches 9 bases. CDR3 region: CSARGQGNNYGYTF. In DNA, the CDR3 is TGCAGTGCTCGCGGACAGGGGAATAACTATGGCTACACCTTC.